This T cell receptor (beta chain) was identified during a study of blood T cell repertoires in COVID-19. V was cut by 3 bases and J by 8 bases, with 17 bases left in between. Germline values: CDR1 SGDLS, CDR2 YYNGEE. The CDR3 has 14 residues. Only in-frame clones appear in the TCRdb table, and some are missing; sequencing was by immunoSEQ multiplex PCR. In the table there are a few hundred thousand clones, more than 65% of which are singletons. This sequence joins TRBV9 and TRBJ1-2; weak D call: TRBD1 (5 bases). Specimen: PBMCs or T cells enriched from blood (not recorded which). This sequence originates from a man aged 50 to 60 who had recovered from COVID-19. The CDR3 region is CASSALGGVGGYTF. The CDR3 DNA is TGTGCCAGCAGCGCCCTGGGAGGGGTCGGCGGCTACACCTTC.